The source of this TCR beta chain is a study of T-cell reconstitution after alpha-beta-depleted transplantation in children (dated by TCRdb to about 2016). As for the study more broadly: Using TCR repertoire profiling, the study quantitatively followed how T-cell immune reconstitution unfolded in children after TCRalphabeta/CD19-depleted allogeneic hematopoietic cell transplantation. Overall results and qualifications from the work: The frequencies of hyperexpanded clones fell over the following months, and after one year, T-cell counts and TCRbeta diversity were mostly attributed to newly produced T cells. The apparently early recovery of alphabetaT-cell counts about two months after transplant reportedly depended on only several hundred rapidly expanded clones that came from non-depleted graft cells. In some patients, high TCRbeta diversity at day 60 was attributed to recipient T cells and intrathymic progenitors that had survived conditioning.

The library was obtained by PCR. The run used an Illumina HiSeq 2500. TCR library preparation used molecular barcoding, with unique molecular identifiers applied to normalize quantification of the TCRbeta repertoire. TCRdb's own reprocessing of the public reads used fastp at Q25 and MiXCR and kept productive beta chains. Entries are consolidated by CDR3 protein sequence, retaining the most common genes and DNA. This sample has under 850,000 distinct CDR3 sequences in its table, and roughly 13% of those were observed once. Around 0.79% of the sample is held by the ten biggest clonotypes. Reading the label with the study, this specimen's treatment or condition is: allogeneic hematopoietic cell transplantation with graft depleted of TCRalphabeta T cells and CD19 B cells. TCRalphabeta/CD19-depleted allogeneic hematopoietic cell grafts were given to the transplant recipients, all of whom were children.

This clonotype was detected many times. Which antigen it targets is not known. It has no much larger one-base neighbor in the sample; base qualities were not kept. The CDR3 starts with the cysteine, ends with the phenylalanine, and has 12 residues. Only CDR3 DNA is held: 36 bases, read in frame from base 1. Taken from the germline V gene, the CDR1 and CDR2 loops are SGHVS and FQNEAQ. The trim is 5 bases for V and 10 bases for J, with a gap of 12 bases between the germline ends. This receptor chain uses TRBV7-8 and TRBJ2-1; no D gene can be assigned with confidence. The sequence came from a girl aged 2 to 10 with congenital amegakaryocytic thrombocytopenia, due to receive a stem cell transplant. Sequences were derived from PBMCs, sampled before TCRalphabeta/CD19-depleted stem cell transplant. The CDR3 corresponds to CASSPGYREQFF. The DNA sequence is as follows: TGTGCCAGCAGCCCAGGATATCGGGAGCAGTTCTTC.